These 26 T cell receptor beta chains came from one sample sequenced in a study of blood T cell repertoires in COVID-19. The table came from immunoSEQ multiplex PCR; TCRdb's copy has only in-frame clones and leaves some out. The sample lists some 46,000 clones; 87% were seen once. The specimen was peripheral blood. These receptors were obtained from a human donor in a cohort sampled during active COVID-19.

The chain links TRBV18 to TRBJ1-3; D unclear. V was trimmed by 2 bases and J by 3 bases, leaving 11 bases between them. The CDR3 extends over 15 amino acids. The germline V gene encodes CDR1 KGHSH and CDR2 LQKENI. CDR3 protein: CASSPGAGSGNTIYF. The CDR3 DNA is TGTGCCAGCTCACCAGGTGCCGGGAGTGGAAACACCATATATTTT.

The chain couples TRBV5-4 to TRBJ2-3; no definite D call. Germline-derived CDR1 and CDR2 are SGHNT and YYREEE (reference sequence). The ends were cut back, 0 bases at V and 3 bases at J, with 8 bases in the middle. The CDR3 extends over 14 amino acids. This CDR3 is CASSLAQRTDTQYF. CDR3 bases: TGTGCCAGCAGCTTGGCACAACGAACAGATACGCAGTATTTT. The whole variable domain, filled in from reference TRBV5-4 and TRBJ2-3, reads ETGVTQSPTHLIKTRGQQVTLRCSSQSGHNTVSWYQQALGQGPQFIFQYYREEENGRGNFPPRFSGLQFPNYSSELNVNALELDDSALYLCASSLAQRTDTQYFGPGTRLTVL.

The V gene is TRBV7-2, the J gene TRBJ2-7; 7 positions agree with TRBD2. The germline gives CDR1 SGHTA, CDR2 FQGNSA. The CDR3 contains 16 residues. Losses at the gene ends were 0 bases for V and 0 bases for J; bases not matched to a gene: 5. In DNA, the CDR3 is TGTGCCAGCAGCTTAGCGAGCGGGGCCGGCTCCTACGAGCAGTACTTC. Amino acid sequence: CASSLASGAGSYEQYF. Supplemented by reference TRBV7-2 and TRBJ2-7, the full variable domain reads GAGVSQSPSNKVTEKGKDVELRCDPISGHTALYWYRQSLGQGLEFLIYFQGNSAPDKSGLPSDRFSAERTGGSVSTLTIQRTQQEDSAVYLCASSLASGAGSYEQYFGPGTRLTVT.

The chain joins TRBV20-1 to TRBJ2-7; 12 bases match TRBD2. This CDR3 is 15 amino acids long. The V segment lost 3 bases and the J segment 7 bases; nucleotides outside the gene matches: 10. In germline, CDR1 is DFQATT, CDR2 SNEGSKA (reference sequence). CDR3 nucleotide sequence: TGCAGTGCTAGTCTTCTAGCGGGAGGGGGTAAAGAGCAGTACTTC. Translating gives CSASLLAGGGKEQYF.

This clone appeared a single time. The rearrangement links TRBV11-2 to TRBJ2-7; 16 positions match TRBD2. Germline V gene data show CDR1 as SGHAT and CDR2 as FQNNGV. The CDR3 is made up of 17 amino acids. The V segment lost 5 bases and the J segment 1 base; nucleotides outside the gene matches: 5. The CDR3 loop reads CASSRGLAGGRSYEQYF. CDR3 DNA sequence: TGTGCCAGCAGCCGGGGACTAGCGGGAGGGCGTTCCTACGAGCAGTACTTC.

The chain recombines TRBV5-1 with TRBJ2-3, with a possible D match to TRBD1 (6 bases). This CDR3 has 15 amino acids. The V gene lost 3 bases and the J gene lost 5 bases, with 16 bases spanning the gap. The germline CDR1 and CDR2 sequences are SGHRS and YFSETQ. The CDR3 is CASSSGQPGRDTQYF. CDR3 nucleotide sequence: TGCGCCAGCAGCTCCGGACAGCCTGGAAGAGATACGCAGTATTTT.

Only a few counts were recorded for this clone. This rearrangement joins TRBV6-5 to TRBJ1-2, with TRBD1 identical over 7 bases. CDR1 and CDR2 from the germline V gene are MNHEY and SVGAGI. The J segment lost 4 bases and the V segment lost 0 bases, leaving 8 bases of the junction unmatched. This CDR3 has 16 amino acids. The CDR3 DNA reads TGTGCCAGCAGTTACTCCAGGACAGGTGGGGGCTATGGCTACACCTTC. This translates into CASSYSRTGGGYGYTF.

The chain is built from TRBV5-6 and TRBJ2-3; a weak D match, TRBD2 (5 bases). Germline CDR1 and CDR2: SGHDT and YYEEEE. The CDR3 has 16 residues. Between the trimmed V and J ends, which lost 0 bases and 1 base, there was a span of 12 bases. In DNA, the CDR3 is TGTGCCAGCAGCTTGGGGGCTAGCAGTCGCACAGATACGCAGTATTTT. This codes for CASSLGASSRTDTQYF.

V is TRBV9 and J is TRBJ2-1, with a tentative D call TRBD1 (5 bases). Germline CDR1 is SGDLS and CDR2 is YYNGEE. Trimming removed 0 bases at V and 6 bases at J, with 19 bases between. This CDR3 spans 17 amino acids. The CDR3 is CASSVDPTAQSLNEQFF. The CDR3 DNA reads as TGTGCCAGCAGCGTAGATCCGACAGCCCAAAGCCTCAATGAGCAGTTCTTC.

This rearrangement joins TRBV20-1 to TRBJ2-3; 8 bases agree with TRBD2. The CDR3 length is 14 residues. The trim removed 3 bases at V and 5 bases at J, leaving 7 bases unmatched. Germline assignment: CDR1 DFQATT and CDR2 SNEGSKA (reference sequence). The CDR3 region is CSASAAGEGDTQYF. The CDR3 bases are TGCAGTGCTAGTGCAGCGGGAGAAGGAGATACGCAGTATTTT.

CDR3 region: CATSGTGANNEQFF. The CDR3 DNA sequence: TGTGCCACCAGTGGCACAGGGGCGAACAATGAGCAGTTCTTC. V is TRBV24-1 and J is TRBJ2-1, with 7 bases fitting TRBD1. Trimming removed 5 bases from V and 5 bases from J; junction bases left unmatched: 5. CDR3 length equals 14 residues. Germline assignment: CDR1 KGHDR and CDR2 SFDVKD.

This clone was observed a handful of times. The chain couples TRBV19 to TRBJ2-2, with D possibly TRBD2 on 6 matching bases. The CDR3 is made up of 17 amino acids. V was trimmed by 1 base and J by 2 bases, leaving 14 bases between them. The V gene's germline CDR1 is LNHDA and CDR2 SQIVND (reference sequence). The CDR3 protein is CASSIGSRAGNTGELFF. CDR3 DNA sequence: TGTGCCAGTAGTATAGGGTCCAGGGCGGGAAACACCGGGGAGCTGTTTTTT.

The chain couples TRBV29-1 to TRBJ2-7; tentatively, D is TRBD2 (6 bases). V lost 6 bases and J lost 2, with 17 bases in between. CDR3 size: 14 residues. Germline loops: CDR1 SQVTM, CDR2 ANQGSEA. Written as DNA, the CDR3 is TGCAGCGTAGCTACCGGGAGCAGGACCTACGAGCAGTACTTC. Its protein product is CSVATGSRTYEQYF.

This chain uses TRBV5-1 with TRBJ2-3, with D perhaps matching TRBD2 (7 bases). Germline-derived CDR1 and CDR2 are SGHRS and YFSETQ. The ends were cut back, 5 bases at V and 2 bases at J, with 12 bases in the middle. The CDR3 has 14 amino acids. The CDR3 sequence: CASRDSGVTDTQYF. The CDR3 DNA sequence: TGCGCCAGCAGGGACAGCGGGGTCACAGATACGCAGTATTTT.

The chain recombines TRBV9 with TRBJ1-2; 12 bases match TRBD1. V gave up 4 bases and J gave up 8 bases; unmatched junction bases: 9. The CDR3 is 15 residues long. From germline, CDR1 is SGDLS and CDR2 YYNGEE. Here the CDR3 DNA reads TGTGCCAGCAGCTCCCCGGGACAGGGGGCGTTAGGCTACACCTTC. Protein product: CASSSPGQGALGYTF.

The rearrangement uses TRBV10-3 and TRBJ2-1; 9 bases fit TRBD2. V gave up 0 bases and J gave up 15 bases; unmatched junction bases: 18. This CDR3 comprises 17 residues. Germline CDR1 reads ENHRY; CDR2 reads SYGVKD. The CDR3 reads CAISESSRASGTILLFF. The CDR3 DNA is TGTGCCATCAGTGAGTCGAGTCGGGCTAGCGGGACTATCCTGCTGTTCTTC.

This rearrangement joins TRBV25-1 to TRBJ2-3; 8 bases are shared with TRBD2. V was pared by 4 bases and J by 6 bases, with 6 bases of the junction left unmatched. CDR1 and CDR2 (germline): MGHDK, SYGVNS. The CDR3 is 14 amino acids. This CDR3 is CASSGGLETDTQYF. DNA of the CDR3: TGTGCCAGCAGTGGGGGACTAGAAACGGATACGCAGTATTTT.

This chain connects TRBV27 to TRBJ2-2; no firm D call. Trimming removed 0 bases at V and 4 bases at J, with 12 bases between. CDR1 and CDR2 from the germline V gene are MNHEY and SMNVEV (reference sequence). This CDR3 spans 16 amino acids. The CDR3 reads CASSLSYLTGTGELFF. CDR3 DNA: TGTGCCAGCAGTTTATCTTACCTGACGGGCACCGGGGAGCTGTTTTTT.

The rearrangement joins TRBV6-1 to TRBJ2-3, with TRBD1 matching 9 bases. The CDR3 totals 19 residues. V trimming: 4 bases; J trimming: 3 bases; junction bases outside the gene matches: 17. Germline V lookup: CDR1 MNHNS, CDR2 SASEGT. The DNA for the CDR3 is TGTGCCAGCAGTGCGGGACAGGGAGTGCGGGAGTGGGCTACAGATACGCAGTATTTT. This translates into CASSAGQGVREWATDTQYF.

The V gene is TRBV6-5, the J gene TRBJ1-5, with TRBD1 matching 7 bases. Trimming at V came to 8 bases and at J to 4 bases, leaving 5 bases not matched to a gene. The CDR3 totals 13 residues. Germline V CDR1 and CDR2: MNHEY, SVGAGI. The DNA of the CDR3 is TGTGCCAGCCGGGACAGTAAAAATCAGCCCCAGCATTTT. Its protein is CASRDSKNQPQHF.

The chain's CDR3 is CASSFRAGVNNEQFF. Written as DNA, the CDR3 is TGTGCCAGCAGTTTTCGGGCGGGAGTGAACAATGAGCAGTTCTTC. The rearrangement uses TRBV28 and TRBJ2-1; 7 bases map to TRBD2. CDR3 size: 15 residues. Germline loops: CDR1 MDHEN, CDR2 SYDVKM. The V and J ends lost 3 bases and 5 bases, in that order; junction bases with no gene match: 7.

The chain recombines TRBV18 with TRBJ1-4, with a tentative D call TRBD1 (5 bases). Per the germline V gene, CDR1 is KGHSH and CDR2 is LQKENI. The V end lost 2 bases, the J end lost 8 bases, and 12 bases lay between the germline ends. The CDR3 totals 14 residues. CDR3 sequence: CASSPSRVQEKLFF. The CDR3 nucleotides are TGTGCCAGCTCACCAAGCAGGGTGCAGGAAAAACTGTTTTTT.

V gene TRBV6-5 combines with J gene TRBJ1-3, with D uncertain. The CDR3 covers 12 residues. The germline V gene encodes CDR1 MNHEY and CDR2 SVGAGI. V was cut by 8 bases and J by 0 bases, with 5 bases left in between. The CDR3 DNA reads TGTGCCAGCTCGGTCTCTGGAAACACCATATATTTT. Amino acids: CASSVSGNTIYF.

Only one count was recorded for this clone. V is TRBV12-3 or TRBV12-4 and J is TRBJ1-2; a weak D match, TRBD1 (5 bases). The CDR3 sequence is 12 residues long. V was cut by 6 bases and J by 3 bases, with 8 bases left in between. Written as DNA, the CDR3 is TGTGCCAGCAGGGGGCGCGACTATGGCTACACCTTC. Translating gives CASRGRDYGYTF.

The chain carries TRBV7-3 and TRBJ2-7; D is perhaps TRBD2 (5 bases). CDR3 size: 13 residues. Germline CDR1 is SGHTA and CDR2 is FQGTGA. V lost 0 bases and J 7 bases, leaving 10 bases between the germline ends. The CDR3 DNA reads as TGTGCCAGCAGCTTAACGGCCGGCGGGGAGCAGTACTTC. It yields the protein CASSLTAGGEQYF.

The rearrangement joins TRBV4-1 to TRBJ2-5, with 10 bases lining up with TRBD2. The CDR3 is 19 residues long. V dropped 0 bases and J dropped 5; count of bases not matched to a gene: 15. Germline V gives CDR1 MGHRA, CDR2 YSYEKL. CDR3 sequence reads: CASSQDPSSGSTSAETQYF. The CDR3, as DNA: TGCGCCAGCAGCCAAGATCCCTCTAGCGGGAGTACGTCGGCGGAGACCCAGTACTTC.